These T cell receptor beta chains were read from a single sample in a study of regulatory T cells in long-lasting Graves disease. TCRdb itself ran the multiplex PCR reads through MiXCR, one entry per CDR3 protein. This sample has 360,000 or so distinct CDR3 sequences; 12% occur once, and the top ten carry approximately 20%. The sample was also reused in another study, on T cells in Graves' hyperthyroidism and ophthalmopathy.

The sequences come from peripheral blood mononuclear cells (PBMCs), collected at new diagnosis, from a patient treated with antithyroid drugs. The origin of the receptors is a woman under 30 with Graves disease. Each CDR3 is given with its conserved first and last residue. Fields, in order: V gene, D gene, J gene, clone size, CDR3 protein, CDR3 DNA. A D gene is named only where the DNA matches it firmly. The listing skips clone size in some rows; elsewhere it reads once, few, many or a size class.

V gene: TRBV12-3/TRBV12-4
D gene: TRBD1
J gene: TRBJ2-5
clone size: many
CDR3 protein: CASSHPGQEEAQYF
CDR3 DNA: TGTGCCAGCAGTCACCCGGGACAGGAAGAGGCCCAGTACTTC

V gene: TRBV18
D gene: TRBD2
J gene: TRBJ2-1
clone size: .
CDR3 protein: CASSPPYEGGPNNEQFF
CDR3 DNA: TGTGCCAGCTCACCACCTTATGAGGGAGGGCCGAACAATGAGCAGTTCTTC

V gene: TRBV27
D gene: TRBD2
J gene: TRBJ2-7
clone size: many
CDR3 protein: CASRKLAGGPSYEQYF
CDR3 DNA: TGTGCCAGCAGGAAACTAGCGGGAGGTCCCTCCTACGAGCAGTACTTC

V gene: TRBV7-9
D gene: .
J gene: TRBJ2-7
clone size: .
CDR3 protein: CASSSWTSAYEQYF
CDR3 DNA: TGTGCCAGCAGCTCCTGGACATCAGCCTACGAGCAGTACTTC

V gene: TRBV5-1
D gene: .
J gene: TRBJ2-1
clone size: many
CDR3 protein: CASSLTSGSNEQFF
CDR3 DNA: TGTGCCAGCAGCCTAACATCGGGCTCAAATGAGCAGTTCTTC

V gene: TRBV19
D gene: .
J gene: TRBJ1-2
clone size: .
CDR3 protein: CASSMWHKLRDGYTF
CDR3 DNA: TGTGCCAGTAGTATGTGGCATAAACTACGGGATGGCTACACCTTC

V gene: TRBV19
D gene: TRBD2
J gene: TRBJ2-2
clone size: many
CDR3 protein: CASSSSGLAGGANTGELFF
CDR3 DNA: TGTGCCAGTAGCTCCAGCGGACTAGCGGGGGGCGCGAACACCGGGGAGCTGTTTTTT

V gene: TRBV2
D gene: TRBD2
J gene: TRBJ2-1
clone size: many
CDR3 protein: CASTASQLAGYPYNEQFF
CDR3 DNA: TGTGCCAGCACCGCATCTCAGCTAGCGGGATATCCCTACAATGAGCAGTTCTTC

V gene: TRBV19
D gene: TRBD1
J gene: TRBJ1-1
clone size: few
CDR3 protein: CASSMDRRNTEAFF
CDR3 DNA: TGTGCCAGTAGTATGGACAGGAGGAACACTGAAGCTTTCTTT

V gene: TRBV7-2
D gene: .
J gene: TRBJ1-2
clone size: many
CDR3 protein: CASSSYPDGYTF
CDR3 DNA: TGTGCCAGCAGCTCATACCCGGATGGCTACACCTTC

V gene: TRBV28
D gene: .
J gene: TRBJ1-4
clone size: many
CDR3 protein: CASRPTGRTNEKLFF
CDR3 DNA: TGTGCCAGCAGACCCACCGGGCGAACTAATGAAAAACTGTTTTTT